This T cell receptor (beta chain) was found in a study of blood T cell repertoires in COVID-19. Study at large: Samples of COVID-19 (acute and convalescent) were obtained from the United States, Italy and Spain. From T cells, B-cell-depleted T cells, or PBMCs came the material, which was cDNA or gDNA.

This CDR3 is 15 amino acids long. Deletions cut 5 bases from V and 2 bases from J, with 13 bases between. Germline CDR1 MGHDK, CDR2 SYGVNS. As originally analysed: Estimation of nucleated cell counts relied on the amplification of reference gene primers. Repertoires were generated with immunoSEQ multiplex PCR, while TCRdb's copy carries only in-frame clones and drops some. Clone size and V and J calls were adopted from that table, with D and trimming inferred from the DNA. The top ten hold 15% to 20% of the sample, which has 70,000 to 100,000 clones, around 90% seen once. Seattle cases were enrolled at active infection and followed longitudinally.

This chain uses TRBV25-1 with TRBJ2-1, with D perhaps matching TRBD2 (6 bases). The sequence derives from a woman in her sixties with COVID-19, enrolled during active disease. The sequenced material came from peripheral blood. For the CDR3, the DNA is TGTGCCAGCAGTTCCTTTTCGGGGGCCTACAATGAGCAGTTCTTC. It is translated as CASSSFSGAYNEQFF.